The subject of this entry is one T cell receptor beta chain. Libraries were prepared by immunoSEQ multiplex PCR; TCRdb keeps only in-frame clonotypes and omits some of them. The sample lists some 110,000 clones; roughly nine tenths were seen once. Trimming took off 7 bases at V and 0 bases at J, with 15 bases between the two ends. In germline, CDR1 is LNHDA, CDR2 SQIVND (reference sequence). The CDR3 consists of 15 residues. This record belongs to a study of T cell responses to AZD1222 COVID-19 vaccine. Material: peripheral blood, obtained on day 0 of AZD1222 vaccination. The chain combines TRBV19 with TRBJ1-1; D ambiguous. This receptor was obtained from an adult in good health. The CDR3 protein is CASKDSAPLNTEAFF. The CDR3 DNA reads as TGTGCCAGTAAGGACTCTGCCCCCCTGAACACTGAAGCTTTCTTT. Drawing the rest from reference TRBV19 and TRBJ1-1, the complete variable domain is DGGITQSPKYLFRKEGQNVTLSCEQNLNHDAMYWYRQDPGQGLRLIYYSQIVNDFQKGDIAEGYSVSREKKESFPLTVTSAQKNPTAFYLCASKDSAPLNTEAFFGQGTRLTVV.